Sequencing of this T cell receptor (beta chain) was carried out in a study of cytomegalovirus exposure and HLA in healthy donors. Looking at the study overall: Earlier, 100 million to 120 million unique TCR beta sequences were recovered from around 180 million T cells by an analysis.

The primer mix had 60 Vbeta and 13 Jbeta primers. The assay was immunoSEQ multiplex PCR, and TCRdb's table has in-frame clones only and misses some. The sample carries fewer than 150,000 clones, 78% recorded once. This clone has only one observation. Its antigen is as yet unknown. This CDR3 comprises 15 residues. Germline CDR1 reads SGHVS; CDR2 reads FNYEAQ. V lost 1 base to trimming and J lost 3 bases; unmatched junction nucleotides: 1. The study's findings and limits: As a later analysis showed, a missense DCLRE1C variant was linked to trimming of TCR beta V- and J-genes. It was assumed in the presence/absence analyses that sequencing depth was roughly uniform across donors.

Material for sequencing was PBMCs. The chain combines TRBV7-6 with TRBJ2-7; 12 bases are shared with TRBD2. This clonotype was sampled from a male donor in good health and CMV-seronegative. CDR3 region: CASSLELAGGYEQYF. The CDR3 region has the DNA TGTGCCAGCAGCTTAGAACTAGCGGGAGGCTACGAGCAGTACTTC.